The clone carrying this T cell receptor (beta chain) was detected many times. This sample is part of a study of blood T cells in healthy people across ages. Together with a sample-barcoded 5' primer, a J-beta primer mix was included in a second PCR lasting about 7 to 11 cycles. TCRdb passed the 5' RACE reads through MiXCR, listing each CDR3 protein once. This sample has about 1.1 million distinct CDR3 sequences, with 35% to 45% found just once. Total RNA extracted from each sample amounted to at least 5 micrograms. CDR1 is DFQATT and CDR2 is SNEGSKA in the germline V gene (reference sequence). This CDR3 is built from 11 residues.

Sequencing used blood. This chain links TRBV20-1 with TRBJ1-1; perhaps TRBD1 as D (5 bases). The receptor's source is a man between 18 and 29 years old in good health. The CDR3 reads CRGGVGTEAFF. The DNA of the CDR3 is TGCAGGGGGGGGGTCGGCACTGAAGCTTTCTTT.